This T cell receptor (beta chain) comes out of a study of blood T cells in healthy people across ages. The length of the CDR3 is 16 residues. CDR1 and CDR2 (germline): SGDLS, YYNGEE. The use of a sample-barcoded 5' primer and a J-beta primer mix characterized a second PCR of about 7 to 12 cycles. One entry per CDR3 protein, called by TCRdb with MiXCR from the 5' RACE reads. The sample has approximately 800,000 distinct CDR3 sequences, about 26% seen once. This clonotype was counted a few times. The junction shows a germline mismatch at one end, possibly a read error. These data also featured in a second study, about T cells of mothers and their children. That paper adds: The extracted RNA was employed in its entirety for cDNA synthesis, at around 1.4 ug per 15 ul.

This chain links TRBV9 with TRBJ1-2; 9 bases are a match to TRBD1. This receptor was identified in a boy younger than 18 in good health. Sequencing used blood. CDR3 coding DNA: TGTGCCTGCAGCGTAGGACAGGGGTGGGCCAACTATGGCTACACCTTC. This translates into CACSVGQGWANYGYTF.